This TCR beta chain was observed in a study of cytomegalovirus exposure and HLA in healthy donors. It was with 60 Vbeta and 13 Jbeta primers that the PCR ran. Generated by immunoSEQ multiplex PCR, the TCRdb table keeps only in-frame clones and is missing some. In total, the table holds roughly 50,000 clones. Everyone who donated was a healthy bone marrow donor. Notes on this clone: What it recognizes is unknown.

Study-wide points: As was reported, the HLA-A and HLA-B alleles of most subjects were accurately predicted from TCR beta sequences. Per published reports, the classifier diagnosed cytomegalovirus status with high specificity and sensitivity.

Germline CDR1 reads SGHDT; CDR2 reads YYEEEE. The CDR3 is 17 residues long. Germline trimming cut 4 bases from V and 4 bases from J; bases unmatched to any gene: 13. Input material: PBMCs. The chain recombines TRBV5-6 with TRBJ2-5, with 10 bases fitting TRBD1. The TCR sequence derives from a female donor in good health and CMV-seronegative. The CDR3 loop reads CASSLPGIGQGGETQYF. DNA of the CDR3: TGTGCCAGCAGCCTGCCGGGGATAGGACAGGGGGGAGAGACCCAGTACTTC. Supplemented by reference TRBV5-6 and TRBJ2-5, the full variable domain reads DAGVTQSPTHLIKTRGQQVTLRCSPKSGHDTVSWYQQALGQGPQFIFQYYEEEERQRGNFPDRFSGHQFPNYSSELNVNALLLGDSALYLCASSLPGIGQGGETQYFGPGTRLLVL.